The clone carrying this T cell receptor (beta chain) showed up just once. The data were taken from a study of technical replicates of blood from several donors. Per the germline V gene, CDR1 is ENHRY and CDR2 is SYGVKD. CDR3 length: 12 amino acids. V lost 0 bases and J 9 bases, leaving 6 bases between the germline ends. The table came from immunoSEQ multiplex PCR; TCRdb's copy has only in-frame clones and leaves some out. The sample carries tens of thousands of clones, around 88% recorded once. The V gene is TRBV10-3, the J gene TRBJ2-1; maybe TRBD2 (5 bases). Material for sequencing was PBMCs. The receptor was derived from a human donor in good health. Some clones in this sample may be carry-over from other donors' samples. The CDR3 here is CAISESGIEQFF. The DNA of the CDR3 is TGTGCCATCAGTGAGTCCGGGATTGAGCAGTTCTTC.